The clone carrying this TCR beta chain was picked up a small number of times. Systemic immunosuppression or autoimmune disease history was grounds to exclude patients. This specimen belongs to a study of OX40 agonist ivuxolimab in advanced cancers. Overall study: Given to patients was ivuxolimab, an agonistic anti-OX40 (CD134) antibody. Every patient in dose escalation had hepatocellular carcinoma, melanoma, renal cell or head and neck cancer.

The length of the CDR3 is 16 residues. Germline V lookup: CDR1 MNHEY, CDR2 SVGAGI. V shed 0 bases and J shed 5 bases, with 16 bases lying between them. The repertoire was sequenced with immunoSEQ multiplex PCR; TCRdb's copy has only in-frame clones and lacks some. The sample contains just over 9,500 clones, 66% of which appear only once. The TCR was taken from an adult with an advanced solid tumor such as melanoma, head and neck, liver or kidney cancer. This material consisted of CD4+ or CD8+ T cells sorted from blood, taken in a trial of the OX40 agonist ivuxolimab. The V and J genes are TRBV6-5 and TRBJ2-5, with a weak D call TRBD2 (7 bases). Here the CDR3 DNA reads TGTGCCAGCAGTTACTCGAAGGGGGAGGGAACGGAGACCCAGTACTTC. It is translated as CASSYSKGEGTETQYF.